Described below is a single T cell receptor beta chain sequence and its context. Source study methods: Reference gene primer amplification gave estimated nucleated cell counts. The data were produced by immunoSEQ multiplex PCR, yet TCRdb's version contains in-frame clones alone and is incomplete. From that table come the V and J calls and clone size; the DNA was used to work out D and trimming. The sample lists some 110,000 clones, 87% occurring once. This sample was included in a study of blood T cell repertoires in COVID-19. Study information: In each case, the material was cDNA or gDNA derived from T cells, B-cell-depleted T cells, or PBMCs.

Germline values: CDR1 MNHEY, CDR2 SVGEGT. There are 16 residues in the CDR3. V was pared by 2 bases and J by 5 bases, with 16 bases between. The receptor comes from a human donor in a cohort sampled during active COVID-19. The chain joins TRBV6-2 or TRBV6-3 to TRBJ1-5, with D possibly being TRBD1 (5 bases). The sequenced sample was peripheral blood. Written as DNA, the CDR3 is TGTGCCAGCAGTTACCTAGGGGTTTGGGGGGATCAGCCCCAGCATTTT. Translated, it gives CASSYLGVWGDQPQHF.